Following are 8 T cell receptor beta chains from one sample sequenced in a study of prognosis after radiotherapy for stage I lung cancer. Two-round multiplex PCR, the amplification method, yielded TCR beta CDR3 from genomic DNA. First-round PCR employed TRBV- and TRBJ-specific primers for each gene. TCRdb ran MiXCR on the multiplex PCR reads and lists one entry per CDR3 protein. The sample holds roughly 30,000 distinct CDR3 sequences, about 41% seen once. Sequences were derived from PBMCs, sampled before or after stereotactic body radiation therapy (not recorded which). These receptors were obtained from a donor at least 50 years old with non-small cell lung cancer.

This clonotype was detected many times. This chain joins TRBV2 and TRBJ1-1; 9 bases are shared with TRBD1. Germline CDR1 SNHLY, CDR2 FYNNEI. The CDR3 sequence is 12 residues long. J gave up 5 bases and V 9 bases, and 4 bases lay outside the gene matches. The CDR3: CASMTGGTEAFF. In nucleotides, the CDR3 is TGTGCCAGTATGACAGGGGGGACTGAAGCTTTCTTT.

Ten or more counts support this clonotype. The rearrangement links TRBV28 to TRBJ2-2; 9 nucleotides align to TRBD1. With V trimmed by 7 bases and J by 7 bases, 10 bases remained unmatched. The germline gives CDR1 MDHEN, CDR2 SYDVKM. The CDR3 totals 15 residues. The CDR3 DNA sequence: TGTGCCAGCAACTCACTACAGGGGGCTGGCGGGGAGCTGTTTTTT. It codes for CASNSLQGAGGELFF.

This clonotype showed up many times. The chain uses TRBV9 and TRBJ1-5; D remains ambiguous. Germline CDR1 is SGDLS and CDR2 is YYNGEE. The CDR3 runs 15 residues. Trimming cost V 0 bases and J 0 bases, with 7 bases left between them. CDR3 coding DNA: TGTGCCAGCAGCGTAGGAGGAAATAGCAATCAGCCCCAGCATTTT. This translates into CASSVGGNSNQPQHF.

This clonotype showed up many times. The chain has TRBV5-6 and TRBJ2-2; 8 bases line up with TRBD2. This CDR3 has 14 residues. V trimming: 6 bases; J trimming: 3 bases; junction bases outside the gene matches: 4. Germline lookup yields CDR1 SGHDT and CDR2 YYEEEE. For the CDR3, the DNA is TGTGCCAGCAAGGAACTAGCGGACACCGGGGAGCTGTTTTTT. Protein product: CASKELADTGELFF.

In this sample, this clonotype is medium-sized (0.01 to 0.1%). The chain uses TRBV7-2 and TRBJ1-2, with 8 bases identical to TRBD1. J lost 7 bases, V lost 1 base, and 5 bases had no gene match. This CDR3 has 14 residues. Germline V lookup: CDR1 SGHTA, CDR2 FQGNSA. The CDR3 is CASSLVQGALGYTF. CDR3 coding DNA: TGTGCCAGCAGCTTAGTTCAGGGGGCGCTTGGCTACACCTTC.

This clonotype was observed at least ten times. The chain uses TRBV2 and TRBJ2-7; D call uncertain. Germline loops: CDR1 SNHLY, CDR2 FYNNEI. The CDR3 is 14 amino acids. With 6 bases removed from V and 3 bases from J, the gap between germline ends came to 15 bases. CDR3 sequence: CASRPRQSLYEQYF. The CDR3 region has the DNA TGTGCCAGCAGACCTCGACAAAGCCTCTACGAGCAGTACTTC.

This clonotype was detected many times. The chain couples TRBV30 to TRBJ1-2, with TRBD1 as a possible D gene (6 bases). The length of the CDR3 is 13 residues. Germline assignment: CDR1 GTSNPN and CDR2 SVGIG (reference sequence). Trimming took 4 bases from V and 6 from J, leaving 15 bases between them. The CDR3: CAWNAGVGDGYTF. DNA for the CDR3: TGTGCCTGGAATGCAGGGGTAGGGGATGGCTACACCTTC.

This clonotype has at least ten counts. The V call is TRBV20-1, the J call TRBJ2-7; maybe TRBD1 (5 bases). The ends were cut back, 6 bases at V and 3 bases at J, with 12 bases in the middle. Germline V CDR1 and CDR2: DFQATT, SNEGSKA (reference sequence). The CDR3 spans 12 residues. DNA of the CDR3: TGCAGTGCCGATTCAGGGCTCTACGAGCAGTACTTC. Translation: CSADSGLYEQYF.